This T cell receptor beta chain came from a study of T cells in Graves' hyperthyroidism and ophthalmopathy. Study observations and caveats: Blood shared most expanded thyroid clonotypes above 0.001.

There are 13 residues in the CDR3. V lost 0 bases and J 7 bases, leaving 8 bases between the germline ends. Germline V lookup: CDR1 SGHRS, CDR2 YFSETQ. Researchers took RNA transcripts and amplified the TCR beta CDR3 regions from them. TCR CDR3 regions were first amplified by RT-PCR with HTBI primers. Each CDR3 protein gets one entry after TCRdb re-called the multiplex PCR reads with MiXCR. Of hundreds of thousands of distinct CDR3 sequences in the sample, about 20% were seen once. This clonotype has ten or more counts. What it binds is not known. Disease duration was under 3 months in the ophthalmopathy patients, who also had a Clinical Activity Score of at least 3 and a NOSPECS grade of at least 4.

This TCR was recovered from a man aged 40-49 years with Graves' ophthalmopathy. The chain is built from TRBV5-1 and TRBJ1-5; D is possibly TRBD1 (5 bases). Sequencing was done on a sample of blood. CDR3 DNA sequence: TGCGCCAGCAGCTTGGCGGGGGGACAGCCCCAGCATTTT. The encoded protein is CASSLAGGQPQHF.